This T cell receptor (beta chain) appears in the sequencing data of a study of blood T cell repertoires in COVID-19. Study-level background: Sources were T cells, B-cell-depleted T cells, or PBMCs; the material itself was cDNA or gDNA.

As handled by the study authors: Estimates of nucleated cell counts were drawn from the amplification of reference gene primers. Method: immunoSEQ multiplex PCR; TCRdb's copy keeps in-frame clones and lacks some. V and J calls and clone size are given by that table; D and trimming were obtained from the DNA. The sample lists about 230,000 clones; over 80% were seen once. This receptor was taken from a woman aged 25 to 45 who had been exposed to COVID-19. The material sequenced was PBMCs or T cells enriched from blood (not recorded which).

CDR3 amino acids: CAWSGATATFF. CDR3 in DNA: TGTGCCTGGAGTGGTGCGACTGCCACCTTCTTT. The V call is TRBV30, the J call TRBJ1-1; D is unresolved. Trimming took off 1 base at V and 14 bases at J, with 14 bases between the two ends. Germline CDR1 GTSNPN, CDR2 SVGIG (reference sequence). The CDR3 runs 11 residues.